This record covers a single T cell receptor beta chain. In the original workflow: Nucleated cell counts were estimated from reference gene primer amplification. This table comes from immunoSEQ multiplex PCR, and its TCRdb copy is limited to in-frame clones, with some not included. The DNA was the basis for D and trimming; V, J and clone size are from that table. The sample has under 95,000 clones; around 90% are singletons. The data originate from a study of blood T cell repertoires in COVID-19. Study-wide context: T cells, B-cell-depleted T cells, or PBMCs provided the cDNA or gDNA that served as material.

Germline lookup yields CDR1 SGHNT and CDR2 YYREEE (reference sequence). With 4 bases removed from V and 0 bases from J, the gap between germline ends came to 8 bases. The CDR3 length is 14 residues. The sequenced sample was peripheral blood. This clonotype was sampled from a man in his sixties with acute or convalescent COVID-19. This chain connects TRBV5-4 to TRBJ1-5; no reliable D call. CDR3: CASSIKNSNQPQHF. DNA of the CDR3: TGTGCCAGCAGCATAAAAAATAGCAATCAGCCCCAGCATTTT.